Sequencing of this TCR beta chain was carried out in a study of T cell repertoires in cytomegalovirus infection. Per the germline V gene, CDR1 is MNHEY and CDR2 is SVGEGT. V gave up 0 bases and J gave up 0 bases; unmatched junction bases: 6. The CDR3 is 18 amino acids. This clonotype was detected only a few times. Antigen specificity is unknown. MiXCR, applied by TCRdb to the reads, yields one record per CDR3 protein. The sample shows 40,000 to 60,000 distinct CDR3 sequences, about 21% of them seen only once. The source material was CD8+ T cells from cultured PBMCs, sampled from culture after CMV antigen stimulation. This TCR was recovered from a human donor in good health (CMV status not recorded). Some clones in this sample may be carry-over from other donors' samples. The chain has TRBV6-2 or TRBV6-3 and TRBJ2-7, with 12 bases matching TRBD2. CDR3 nucleotides: TGTGCCAGCAGTTACTCCCTCGGACTAGCGGGGAGCTCCTACGAGCAGTACTTC. This gives the protein CASSYSLGLAGSSYEQYF.